The 23 T cell receptor beta chains presented below share a single source sample, sequenced in a study of T cells after yellow fever vaccination (dated by TCRdb to between 2018 and 2021). The treatment or condition label on this specimen signifies: live attenuated yellow fever vaccine strain. The library was made by 5' RACE. The sequencer was an Illumina NovaSeq 6000. Clones were called with MiXCR by TCRdb after fastp trimmed the public reads at Q25, and only in-frame beta chains were retained. Entries that share a CDR3 protein sequence are merged under the most common genes and DNA. The sample table holds about 26,000 distinct CDR3 sequences, of which 4% to 5% were seen once. The ten largest make up roughly two fifths of the sample. Sequencing was performed on PBMCs, either bulk or a sorted T-cell subset (CD4+, CD8+, memory, or dextramer-sorted; not recorded which), taken on the day of the yellow fever booster vaccination. These receptor sequences come from a man aged 18 to 35 who received the YFV17D yellow fever vaccine.

In its sample, this clonotype was seen many times. Compared with germline, one end of the junction differs, possibly owing to a read error. V is TRBV7-7 and J is TRBJ2-1; D call uncertain. This CDR3 contains 13 residues. Germline V gene lookup returns CDR1 SSHAT and CDR2 FNYEAQ (reference sequence). This CDR3 reads CASSLDVGNEQFF. CDR3 DNA: TGTGCTAGCAGCTTGGATGTGGGGAATGAGCAGTTCTTC. Filled out from reference TRBV7-7 and TRBJ2-1, the complete variable domain reads GAGVSQSPRYKVTKRGQDVTLRCDPISSHATLYWYQQALGQGPEFLTYFNYEAQPDKSGLPSDRFSAERPEGSISTLTIQRTEQRDSAMYRCASSLDVGNEQFFGPGTRLTVL.

This clonotype was detected a few times. V usage is TRBV11-2 and J usage is TRBJ1-2; possibly TRBD1 for D (6 bases). The germline V gene has CDR1 SGHAT and CDR2 FQNNGV. Between the trimmed V and J ends, which lost 1 base and 4 bases, there was a span of 16 bases. The CDR3 covers 16 residues. The CDR3 sequence: CASSLGGGHGIYGYTF. In DNA form, the CDR3 reads TGTGCCAGCAGCTTAGGAGGGGGTCATGGCATCTATGGCTACACCTTC.

This clonotype was counted many times. A junction end diverges from the germline sequence, so it may reflect a read error. The chain links TRBV12-3 or TRBV12-4 to TRBJ2-4, with TRBD2 matching over 12 bases. The CDR3 covers 14 residues. Here the CDR3 DNA reads TGTGTCAGCAGTTTAGGACTAGCGGGGACCATTCAGTACTTC. It yields the protein CVSSLGLAGTIQYF.

This chain joins TRBV19 and TRBJ1-2, with no clear D. This CDR3 is built from 11 residues. Looked up from germline, CDR1 is LNHDA and CDR2 is SQIVND (reference sequence). V lost 6 bases, J lost 4 bases, and 6 bases lay in between. The CDR3 spells CASRSPYGYTF. In DNA form, the CDR3 reads TGTGCCAGTAGGAGCCCCTATGGCTACACCTTC.

This clonotype has at least ten counts. The V call is TRBV7-2, the J call TRBJ1-2, with a possible D match to TRBD1 (6 bases). The V and J ends lost 5 bases and 6 bases respectively, with 13 bases between them. CDR3 length equals 13 residues. Germline V gives CDR1 SGHTA, CDR2 FQGNSA. The CDR3 DNA reads as TGTGCCAGCAGCACGGACAGAGTTAATGGCTACACCTTC. Residues: CASSTDRVNGYTF.

There are many counts of this clonotype. The rearrangement uses TRBV20-1 and TRBJ1-5; no clear D. Trimming cost V 3 bases and J 1 base, with 19 bases left between them. The germline V gene encodes CDR1 DFQATT and CDR2 SNEGSKA (reference sequence). The CDR3 covers 17 residues. CDR3 coding DNA: TGCAGTGCTAGGGCACACGCTAACCTTTTAAGCAATCAGCCCCAGCATTTT. Its protein is CSARAHANLLSNQPQHF.

This clonotype occurred many times. The chain uses TRBV7-9 and TRBJ2-1; D gene ambiguous. Germline-derived CDR1 and CDR2 are SEHNR and FQNEAQ (reference sequence). The CDR3 contains 10 residues. Trimming left V 8 bases short and J 11 bases short, with 10 bases between. DNA for the CDR3: TGTGCCAGCGGTGGCCCCAAGCAGTTCTTC. Protein: CASGGPKQFF.

This clonotype was found many times. CDR3 amino acids: CASSRTGTGGSYTF. The CDR3 DNA follows: TGTGCCAGCAGCCGCACCGGGACAGGGGGTAGCTACACCTTC. The rearrangement joins TRBV7-2 to TRBJ1-2, with 11 bases identical to TRBD1. The CDR3 is made up of 14 amino acids. V shed 5 bases and J 9 bases; nucleotides not matched to a gene: 8. Germline V CDR1 and CDR2: SGHTA, FQGNSA.

In this sample, this clonotype turned up many times. The chain links TRBV5-1 to TRBJ1-1; a possible D gene is TRBD1 (5 bases). The V gene lost 5 bases and the J gene lost 4 bases, with 15 bases spanning the gap. CDR1 is SGHRS and CDR2 is YFSETQ in the germline V gene. The CDR3 is 14 amino acids. CDR3 sequence reads: CASSSLGVGTEAFF. CDR3 nucleotide sequence: TGCGCCAGCAGTTCTTTAGGGGTGGGCACTGAAGCTTTCTTT.

Only a few counts were recorded for this clonotype. This chain connects TRBV5-1 to TRBJ1-2; maybe TRBD1 (5 bases). The CDR3 runs to 13 residues. The germline gives CDR1 SGHRS, CDR2 YFSETQ. Trimming pared 4 bases from V and 8 bases from J, leaving 15 bases between. CDR3 DNA: TGCGCCAGCAGCAACCCCCAGGGAGGAGGCTACACCTTC. Amino acid sequence: CASSNPQGGGYTF. Full variable domain (remainder filled in from reference TRBV5-1 and TRBJ1-2): KAGVTQTPRYLIKTRGQQVTLSCSPISGHRSVSWYQQTPGQGLQFLFEYFSETQRNKGNFPGRFSGRQFSNSRSEMNVSTLELGDSALYLCASSNPQGGGYTFGSGTRLTVV.

This clonotype was seen ten or more times. This sequence joins TRBV12-3 or TRBV12-4 and TRBJ2-7; D might be TRBD1 (6 bases). The CDR3 sequence is 15 residues long. The germline V and J ends were trimmed by 3 bases and 0 bases, with 12 bases remaining between them. The CDR3 coding sequence is TGTGCCAGCAGTTTCCCATGGACAGCCTCCTACGAGCAGTACTTC. It translates to CASSFPWTASYEQYF.

This clonotype was counted ten times or more. The chain is built from TRBV5-6 and TRBJ1-6; D uncertain. This CDR3 comprises 12 residues. In germline, CDR1 is SGHDT, CDR2 YYEEEE. Trimming pared 6 bases from V and 7 bases from J, leaving 8 bases between. CDR3 DNA sequence: TGTGCCAGCACCGTCTGGAATTCACCCCTCCACTTT. Its protein is CASTVWNSPLHF. Full variable domain (outside the CDR3, taken from reference TRBV5-6 and TRBJ1-6): DAGVTQSPTHLIKTRGQQVTLRCSPKSGHDTVSWYQQALGQGPQFIFQYYEEEERQRGNFPDRFSGHQFPNYSSELNVNALLLGDSALYLCASTVWNSPLHFGNGTRLTVT.

This clonotype has a count of ten or more. V usage is TRBV20-1 and J usage is TRBJ2-3; D call uncertain. The CDR3 consists of 13 residues. Germline V lookup: CDR1 DFQATT, CDR2 SNEGSKA (reference sequence). V was trimmed by 5 bases and J by 1 base, leaving 10 bases between them. The CDR3 bases are TGCAGTGCTTTCCCCGGAGGCACAGATACGCAGTATTTT. This sequence encodes CSAFPGGTDTQYF.

This clonotype has just one count. A read error may be the cause here, since a much bigger clone is one base away. V gene TRBV5-1 combines with J gene TRBJ2-3; 8 bases are a match to TRBD1. Losses at the gene ends were 4 bases for V and 2 bases for J; bases not matched to a gene: 6. Per germline, CDR1 SGHRS and CDR2 YFSETQ. The CDR3 sequence is 15 residues long. The CDR3 sequence: CASSVQGALTDTQYF. The CDR3 DNA reads as TGCGCCAGCAGCGTCCAGGGGGCCCTCACAGATACGCAGTATTTT.

This clonotype showed up many times. The V gene is TRBV5-1, the J gene TRBJ2-5; D gene ambiguous. CDR3 length: 15 residues. With 4 bases removed from V and 4 bases from J, the gap between germline ends came to 17 bases. Germline V gene data show CDR1 as SGHRS and CDR2 as YFSETQ. The CDR3 bases are TGCGCCAGCAGCACCGATTGGGCATACGTAGAGACCCAGTACTTC. Residues: CASSTDWAYVETQYF.

This clonotype was seen repeatedly, ten times or more. The rearrangement uses TRBV20-1 and TRBJ1-2; 7 bases map to TRBD1. This CDR3 is built from 15 residues. Germline V lookup: CDR1 DFQATT, CDR2 SNEGSKA (reference sequence). J lost 3 bases, V lost 4 bases, and 11 bases had no gene match. The CDR3: CSAKLAGGADYGYTF. The CDR3 DNA reads TGCAGTGCTAAATTGGCAGGGGGAGCCGACTATGGCTACACCTTC.

This clonotype was detected many times. The chain carries TRBV20-1 and TRBJ1-5, with TRBD1 matching 11 bases. The germline CDR1 and CDR2 sequences are DFQATT and SNEGSKA (reference sequence). This CDR3 spans 17 amino acids. J gave up 9 bases and V 5 bases, and 18 bases lay outside the gene matches. CDR3 in DNA: TGCAGTGCTCGGTTTGGTGTTTGGGGACAGGGGGTCCCGCCCCAGCATTTT. As protein: CSARFGVWGQGVPPQHF.

This clonotype was recorded many times. This chain connects TRBV7-6 to TRBJ2-2; the match to TRBD1 covers 7 bases. CDR3 size: 15 residues. In germline, CDR1 is SGHVS, CDR2 FNYEAQ. Trimming cost V 6 bases and J 2 bases; bases outside gene matches: 6. CDR3 nucleotide sequence: TGTGCCAGCAGTTCCGGGACAGAAAACACCGGGGAGCTGTTTTTT. Protein: CASSSGTENTGELFF.

This clonotype came up many times. The V and J genes are TRBV7-9 and TRBJ2-5; D may be TRBD1 or TRBD2 (5 bases each). Trimming shortened V by 1 base and J by 0 bases, and 9 bases separated the two germline ends. The CDR3 covers 15 residues. The germline V gene has CDR1 SEHNR and CDR2 FQNEAQ (reference sequence). CDR3 nucleotide sequence: TGTGCCAGCAGCTTAGGGGGGATGTACCAAGAGACCCAGTACTTC. Translation: CASSLGGMYQETQYF.

This clonotype was detected many times. This chain uses TRBV20-1 with TRBJ1-5; D is uncertain. Germline V gives CDR1 DFQATT, CDR2 SNEGSKA (reference sequence). Trimming took off 6 bases at V and 6 bases at J, with 12 bases between the two ends. The CDR3 spans 12 residues. CDR3 sequence (DNA): TGCAGTGCCAAGGTGGGGTCTCAGCCCCAGCATTTT. Amino acid sequence: CSAKVGSQPQHF.

The sample holds many counts of this clonotype. DNA for the CDR3: TGTGCCAGCAGGCAAGGACAGGGCACTGAAGCTTTCTTT. Residues: CASRQGQGTEAFF. V and J are TRBV12-3 or TRBV12-4 and TRBJ1-1, with 8 bases fitting TRBD1. V trimming: 6 bases; J trimming: 4 bases; junction bases outside the gene matches: 4. The CDR3 runs 13 residues.

This clonotype appeared many times. The chain employs TRBV5-5 and TRBJ1-2, with D hard to call. Looked up from germline, CDR1 is SGHKS and CDR2 is YYEKEE (reference sequence). V was cut by 2 bases and J by 0 bases, with 5 bases left in between. This CDR3 contains 13 residues. CDR3 protein: CASSFGANYGYTF. The CDR3 coding sequence is TGTGCCAGCAGCTTTGGGGCTAACTATGGCTACACCTTC.

J is TRBJ2-6 and V is TRBV2, with D tentatively TRBD2 (5 bases). V was trimmed by 7 bases and J by 6 bases, leaving 19 bases between them. Germline loops: CDR1 SNHLY, CDR2 FYNNEI. This CDR3 has 16 amino acids. This chain's CDR3 is CASTAAPEGVANVLTF. The DNA for the CDR3 is TGTGCCAGCACTGCTGCTCCCGAGGGAGTGGCCAACGTCCTGACTTTC. Supplemented by reference TRBV2 and TRBJ2-6, the full variable domain reads EPEVTQTPSHQVTQMGQEVILRCVPISNHLYFYWYRQILGQKVEFLVSFYNNEISEKSEIFDDQFSVERPDGSNFTLKIRSTKLEDSAMYFCASTAAPEGVANVLTFGAGSRLTVL.